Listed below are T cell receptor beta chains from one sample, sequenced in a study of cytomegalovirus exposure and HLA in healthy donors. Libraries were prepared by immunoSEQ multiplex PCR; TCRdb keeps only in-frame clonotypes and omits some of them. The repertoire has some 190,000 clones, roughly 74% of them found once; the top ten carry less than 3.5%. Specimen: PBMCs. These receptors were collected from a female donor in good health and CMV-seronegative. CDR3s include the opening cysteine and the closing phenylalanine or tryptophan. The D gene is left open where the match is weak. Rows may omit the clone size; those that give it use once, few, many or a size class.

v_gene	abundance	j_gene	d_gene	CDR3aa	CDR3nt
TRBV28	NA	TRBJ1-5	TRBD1	CASSLPGQGMGGNQPQHF	TGTGCCAGCAGTTTACCGGGACAGGGGATGGGGGGCAATCAGCCCCAGCATTTT
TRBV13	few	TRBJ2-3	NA	CASSLGLAGSTDTQYF	TGTGCCAGCAGCTTAGGCCTCGCGGGGAGCACAGATACGCAGTATTTT
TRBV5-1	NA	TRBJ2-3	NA	CASSLESGVTQYF	TGCGCCAGCAGCTTGGAGTCGGGGGTTACGCAGTATTTT
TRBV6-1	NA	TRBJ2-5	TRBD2	CASSVVGGSVQETQYF	TGTGCCAGCAGTGTTGTGGGCGGGAGTGTTCAAGAGACCCAGTACTTC
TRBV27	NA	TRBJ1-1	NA	CASRAGDMNTEAFF	TGTGCCAGCAGAGCCGGGGACATGAACACTGAAGCTTTCTTT
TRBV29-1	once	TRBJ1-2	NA	CSVLQGSRGYTF	TGCAGCGTACTACAGGGTTCTCGTGGCTACACCTTC
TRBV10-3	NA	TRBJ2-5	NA	CAISDDREETQYF	TGTGCCATCAGTGATGATCGCGAAGAGACCCAGTACTTC
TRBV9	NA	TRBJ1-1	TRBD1	CASSGGTANTEAFF	TGTGCCAGCAGCGGCGGGACAGCGAACACTGAAGCTTTCTTT
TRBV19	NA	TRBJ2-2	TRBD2	CASAGTSRNTGELFF	TGTGCCAGTGCGGGGACTAGCAGGAACACCGGGGAGCTGTTTTTT
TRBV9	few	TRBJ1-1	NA	CASSVGGGEWNTEAFF	TGTGCCAGCAGCGTAGGGGGAGGGGAGTGGAACACTGAAGCTTTCTTT
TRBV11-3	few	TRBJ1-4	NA	CASSSTENEKLFF	TGTGCCAGCAGCTCTACAGAAAATGAAAAACTGTTTTTT
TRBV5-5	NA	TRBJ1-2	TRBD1	CASSLRQGYGYTF	TGTGCCAGCAGCTTGCGACAGGGATATGGCTACACCTTC
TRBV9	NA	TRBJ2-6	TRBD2	CASSVATGLAGGRGGANVLTF	TGTGCCAGCAGCGTAGCTACGGGGCTAGCGGGAGGAAGAGGTGGGGCCAACGTCCTGACTTTC